The clone carrying this TCR beta chain was counted once. This entry is derived from a study of PD-1 blockade in classical Hodgkin lymphoma. TCRdb's table, derived via immunoSEQ multiplex PCR, lists solely in-frame clones and lacks some. The sample lists under 100,000 clones, 75% to 90% occurring once. The CDR3 contains 15 residues. V lost 2 bases and J lost 3; bases outside the gene matches: 2. Germline CDR1 reads GTSNPN; CDR2 reads SVGIG (reference sequence). Brentuximab vedotin exposure varied, and every patient relapsed after autologous stem cell transplantation. Sample: peripheral blood mononuclear cells (PBMCs), taken at baseline. This receptor was taken from a human donor with classical Hodgkin lymphoma. The chain combines TRBV30 with TRBJ2-7; TRBD2 matches 15 bases. The CDR3 DNA reads as TGTGCCTGGAGTAGGACTAGCGGGAGGGTCTACGAGCAGTACTTC. It encodes CAWSRTSGRVYEQYF.